This entry concerns a single TCR beta chain. Survey level was the resolution at which the v3.0 immunoSEQ assay ran. Profiled with immunoSEQ multiplex PCR; TCRdb holds only in-frame clones, not every one. This sample carries 20,000 to 25,000 clones, roughly 90% of them seen once, and the ten largest clones take 6% to 6.5%. In germline, CDR1 is SGHRS, CDR2 YFSETQ. The CDR3 sequence is 15 residues long. The V segment lost 4 bases and the J segment 1 base; nucleotides outside the gene matches: 5. This sample stems from a study of long-term antiretroviral therapy in people with HIV. The chain joins TRBV5-1 to TRBJ1-5, with 7 positions matching TRBD1. Sequenced here: unsorted PBMCs, sampled 0.6 years after starting antiretroviral therapy. The origin of this receptor is a man aged 60 to 75 with HIV. CDR3 sequence (DNA): TGCGCCAGCAGCGTAGAGGGACAGAGCAATCAGCCCCAGCATTTT. This sequence encodes CASSVEGQSNQPQHF.